This is a list of T cell receptor beta chains from one sample in a study of cytomegalovirus exposure and HLA in healthy donors. TCRdb keeps only in-frame clones here, not all; method: immunoSEQ multiplex PCR. The table shows about 200,000 clones, with 78% occurring only once. Material for sequencing was PBMCs. The origin of the receptors is a male donor in good health and CMV-seronegative. CDR3s include the opening cysteine and the closing phenylalanine or tryptophan. The order of the fields is CDR3 DNA, CDR3 protein, D gene, V gene, CDR3 length, J gene, clone size. D genes are given only for firm matches. Expanded clones get a size class; other rows say once, few or many, or leave the size out.

TGTGCCAGCAGGACATCCCAACTAGCGGGAGCGCTGAATGAGCAGTTCTTC	CASRTSQLAGALNEQFF	TRBD2	TRBV27	17	TRBJ2-1	-
TGTGCCAGCAGTACGGGAGTTAGGGACACTGAAGCTTTCTTT	CASSTGVRDTEAFF	-	TRBV6-5	14	TRBJ1-1	-
TGTGCCAGCAGCTGGGACAGGGGGCGGACTGAAGCTTTCTTT	CASSWDRGRTEAFF	TRBD1	TRBV2	14	TRBJ1-1	-
TGTGCCAGCAGTTTACAGCGCGGGAAGGCACAGGGCTACACCTTC	CASSLQRGKAQGYTF	-	TRBV28	15	TRBJ1-2	once
TGTGCCGGCCGGCCGGTAAGCGCCCCCGGGGAGCTGTTTTTT	CAGRPVSAPGELFF	-	TRBV2	14	TRBJ2-2	-
TGTGCCAGCAGTTTTCCCCTCGGACAGGGCGGTAATGAAAAACTGTTTTTT	CASSFPLGQGGNEKLFF	TRBD1	TRBV28	17	TRBJ1-4	once
TGTGCCAGCAGTTCCCGACTAGCGGGAACCTACAATGAGCAGTTCTTC	CASSSRLAGTYNEQFF	TRBD2	TRBV27	16	TRBJ2-1	-
TGTGCCAGCAGGGGGTGGACAGGGAACACTGAAGCTTTCTTT	CASRGWTGNTEAFF	TRBD1	TRBV6-4	14	TRBJ1-1	few
TGTGCCAGCAGCTTAGGAGCCTTTACCGGGGAGCTGTTTTTT	CASSLGAFTGELFF	-	TRBV7-2	14	TRBJ2-2	-
TGCGCCAGTGGGGGACAGGGGGGCCACGAGCAGTACTTC	CASGGQGGHEQYF	TRBD1	TRBV5-1	13	TRBJ2-7	-
TGTGCCAGCAGCCAGGGGTGGGCGGGCACCGGGGAGCTGTTTTTT	CASSQGWAGTGELFF	-	TRBV7-9	15	TRBJ2-2	-
TGCGCCAGCAGCAAGGGGTATGAAGCTTTCTTT	CASSKGYEAFF	-	TRBV5-1	11	TRBJ1-1	few
TGTGCCAGCAGTTTCCTGGGGACAGGAGGTCAGCCCCAGCATTTT	CASSFLGTGGQPQHF	TRBD1	TRBV28	15	TRBJ1-5	-
TGCGCCAGCAGCCAAGGGGCAACTAGTCAAGTTTCAGATACGCAGTATTTT	CASSQGATSQVSDTQYF	-	TRBV4-1	17	TRBJ2-3	-
TGCGCCAGCAGCGGGGGTAGGGGAGGCTACAATGAGCAGTTCTTC	CASSGGRGGYNEQFF	-	TRBV5-1	15	TRBJ2-1	-
TGTGCCAGCAGTTTGATAGAATCTTACAATGAGCAGTTCTTC	CASSLIESYNEQFF	-	TRBV28	14	TRBJ2-1	-
TGTGCCAGCAGGGCCCCAAACAGGGGCGGCAGGGGGGAGCAGTACTTC	CASRAPNRGGRGEQYF	-	TRBV28	16	TRBJ2-5	-
TGTGCCAGCACCGCTAGGACTTGGGGTGGCTACACCTTC	CASTARTWGGYTF	-	TRBV9	13	TRBJ1-2	-
TGTGCCAGTATGAGAGATGTGGATGAGCAGTTCTTC	CASMRDVDEQFF	-	TRBV19	12	TRBJ2-1	-
TGTGCCAGTAGATCTGGACAGCCCGGAATGAACACTGAAGCTTTCTTT	CASRSGQPGMNTEAFF	-	TRBV19	16	TRBJ1-1	few
TGTGCCAGCTCACCTAAGACAGGGAACACTGAAGCTTTCTTT	CASSPKTGNTEAFF	-	TRBV18	14	TRBJ1-1	-
TGTGCCAGCAGCCAAACGGTCCAAGAGACCCAGTACTTC	CASSQTVQETQYF	-	TRBV7-7	13	TRBJ2-5	-
TGTGCCAGTAGTATTGGGACTAGCGGGAGTATCGAGACCCAGTACTTC	CASSIGTSGSIETQYF	TRBD2	TRBV19	16	TRBJ2-5	few
TGTGCCAGCAGCTTAGGGCGGGCTAGCTCCTACAATGAGCAGTTCTTC	CASSLGRASSYNEQFF	-	TRBV11-3	16	TRBJ2-1	-
TGTGCCAGCAGCCCCTACGCTAGCGGGAGAATGGGAGATACGCAGTATTTT	CASSPYASGRMGDTQYF	TRBD2	TRBV7-2	17	TRBJ2-3	-